The 32 T cell receptor beta chains presented below share a single source sample, sequenced in a study of early T cells in non-severe SARS-CoV-2 infection. TCRdb recomputed calls from the 5' RACE reads with MiXCR, one row per CDR3 protein. The sample yields about 60,000 distinct CDR3 sequences, over 10% seen once. The sequencing input was whole blood. The source is an adult who was a healthcare worker with PCR-confirmed SARS-CoV-2 infection or an uninfected control (not recorded which).

The chain employs TRBV18 and TRBJ1-1; 9 nucleotides match TRBD1. The CDR3 is 14 residues long. The germline V gene has CDR1 KGHSH and CDR2 LQKENI. J gave up 9 bases and V 4 bases, and 9 bases lay outside the gene matches. The CDR3 DNA reads as TGTGCCAGCTCACTGGGACAGGGAAGACCTCAAGCTTTCTTT. Translated: CASSLGQGRPQAFF. The variable domain in full, completed from reference TRBV18 and TRBJ1-1, reads NAGVMQNPRHLVRRRGQEARLRCSPMKGHSHVYWYRQLPEEGLKFMVYLQKENIIDESGMPKERFSAEFPKEGPSILRIQQVVRGDSAAYFCASSLGQGRPQAFFGQGTRLTVV.

V and J are TRBV28 and TRBJ2-7; D possibly corresponds to TRBD1 (6 bases). The CDR3 totals 16 residues. V lost 6 bases and J 0 bases, leaving 18 bases between the germline ends. CDR1 is MDHEN and CDR2 is SYDVKM in the germline V gene. CDR3 protein: CASRPETGHSSYEQYF. The CDR3 region has the DNA TGTGCCAGCAGGCCCGAAACAGGGCATAGCTCCTACGAGCAGTACTTC.

V usage is TRBV7-9 and J usage is TRBJ2-1; D gene unclear. The germline V gene has CDR1 SEHNR and CDR2 FQNEAQ (reference sequence). This CDR3 region has 13 residues. Trimming removed 3 bases from V and 2 bases from J, with 5 bases in between. The CDR3 region has the DNA TGTGCCAGCAGCTTTATAGCCTACAATGAGCAGTTCTTC. It encodes CASSFIAYNEQFF. The full variable domain, in which reference TRBV7-9 and TRBJ2-1 provide the parts outside the CDR3, is DTGVSQNPRHKITKRGQNVTFRCDPISEHNRLYWYRQTLGQGPEFLTYFQNEAQLEKSRLLSDRFSAERPKGSFSTLEIQRTEQGDSAMYLCASSFIAYNEQFFGPGTRLTVL.

The V call is TRBV5-6, the J call TRBJ2-7, with 7 bases identical to TRBD1. CDR1 and CDR2 from the germline V gene are SGHDT and YYEEEE. With V trimmed by 2 bases and J by 4 bases, 9 bases remained unmatched. The CDR3 is made up of 15 amino acids. The CDR3 loop is CASSLIRDSEYEQYF. CDR3 sequence (DNA): TGTGCCAGCAGCTTAATCCGGGACAGTGAATACGAGCAGTACTTC.

The chain combines TRBV24-1 with TRBJ2-3; D not resolved. Between the trimmed V and J ends, which lost 3 bases and 0 bases, there was a span of 6 bases. Germline V gives CDR1 KGHDR, CDR2 SFDVKD. The CDR3 totals 14 residues. The CDR3 sequence is CATSDATSTDTQYF. CDR3 sequence (DNA): TGTGCCACCAGTGATGCCACTAGCACAGATACGCAGTATTTT.

This clonotype rates as medium-sized. As DNA, the CDR3 is TGCAGTGCCATAGTATATCTTGAGCAGTTCTTC. This encodes CSAIVYLEQFF. The chain employs TRBV20-1 and TRBJ2-1; D call uncertain. Trimming removed 6 bases from V and 9 bases from J, with 12 bases in between. Germline V CDR1 and CDR2: DFQATT, SNEGSKA (reference sequence). The CDR3 is made up of 11 amino acids.

This clonotype was seen more than once but under ten times. This chain links TRBV18 with TRBJ1-1; the D is unclear. Germline CDR1 reads KGHSH; CDR2 reads LQKENI. The CDR3 is 14 residues long. The ends were cut back, 3 bases at V and 8 bases at J, with 16 bases in the middle. The CDR3 spells CASSPKQTLIEAFF. CDR3 sequence (DNA): TGTGCCAGCTCACCTAAACAGACGTTGATCGAAGCTTTCTTT. Based on the CDR3 plus reference TRBV18 and TRBJ1-1, the full variable domain is NAGVMQNPRHLVRRRGQEARLRCSPMKGHSHVYWYRQLPEEGLKFMVYLQKENIIDESGMPKERFSAEFPKEGPSILRIQQVVRGDSAAYFCASSPKQTLIEAFFGQGTRLTVV.

This sequence joins TRBV6-1 and TRBJ1-2; TRBD1 is a possible D gene (5 bases). Germline V lookup: CDR1 MNHNS, CDR2 SASEGT. CDR3 length: 15 residues. Trimming cost V 0 bases and J 2 bases, with 10 bases left between them. CDR3 sequence (DNA): TGTGCCAGCAGTGAAGCGCGGTACAGGAACTATGGCTACACCTTC. It codes for CASSEARYRNYGYTF.

This clonotype has a handful of counts. The chain uses TRBV20-1 and TRBJ2-5; no firm D call. The germline gives CDR1 DFQATT, CDR2 SNEGSKA (reference sequence). The CDR3 has 14 amino acids. V lost 4 bases and J lost 0, with 12 bases in between. The chain's CDR3 is CSANRVEYQETQYF. DNA for the CDR3: TGCAGTGCTAACAGAGTTGAGTACCAAGAGACCCAGTACTTC.

The rearrangement uses TRBV20-1 and TRBJ2-1; 9 nucleotides agree with TRBD1. V trimming: 2 bases; J trimming: 5 bases; junction bases outside the gene matches: 19. This CDR3 spans 19 amino acids. Looked up from germline, CDR1 is DFQATT and CDR2 is SNEGSKA (reference sequence). The DNA for the CDR3 is TGCAGTGCTAGACCTATCGAAGGACAGGGGCAACGATGGGACAATGAGCAGTTCTTC. The encoded protein is CSARPIEGQGQRWDNEQFF.

This clonotype has a count of ten or more. CDR3 DNA sequence: TGTGCCAGCAGCCCCAGGGGCGGGAGGGGCGCAGATACGCAGTATTTT. It specifies CASSPRGGRGADTQYF. V gene TRBV7-8 combines with J gene TRBJ2-3; 9 bases fit TRBD2. V trimming: 5 bases; J trimming: 4 bases; junction bases outside the gene matches: 10. The CDR3 covers 16 residues. Germline V gives CDR1 SGHVS, CDR2 FQNEAQ.

Only a few counts were recorded for this clonotype. CDR3 sequence (DNA): TGCAGCGTTGAAGAAGAAAAGGCAATGTTCAGGTTGGGGGGGAAACCCCACGAGCAGTACTTC. As protein: CSVEEEKAMFRLGGKPHEQYF. The chain carries TRBV29-1 and TRBJ2-7; 7 bases agree with TRBD2. This CDR3 spans 21 amino acids. Germline V lookup: CDR1 SQVTM, CDR2 ANQGSEA. V dropped 0 bases and J dropped 5; count of bases not matched to a gene: 28.

V usage is TRBV20-1 and J usage is TRBJ2-7; 8 nucleotides agree with TRBD1. The CDR3 spans 13 residues. Germline V gene data show CDR1 as DFQATT and CDR2 as SNEGSKA (reference sequence). The V and J ends lost 4 bases and 3 bases, in that order; junction bases with no gene match: 5. The CDR3 loop is CSANPGQDYEQYF. CDR3 nucleotides: TGCAGTGCTAACCCGGGACAGGACTACGAGCAGTACTTC.

This clonotype was recorded many times. J is TRBJ2-7 and V is TRBV29-1, with D possibly matching TRBD2 (6 bases). This CDR3 spans 16 amino acids. The V gene lost 1 base and the J gene lost 1 base, with 17 bases spanning the gap. The V gene's germline CDR1 is SQVTM and CDR2 ANQGSEA. CDR3 DNA: TGCAGCGTTGAAGGGACCCGGGACTTCGAATCCTACGAGCAGTACTTC. Translated, it gives CSVEGTRDFESYEQYF.

Ten or more counts support this clonotype. V gene TRBV9 combines with J gene TRBJ2-7, with D possibly matching TRBD2 (6 bases). Germline CDR1 SGDLS, CDR2 YYNGEE. V lost 3 bases and J 0 bases, leaving 13 bases between the germline ends. The CDR3 length is 15 residues. The CDR3 region has the DNA TGTGCCAGCAGCGCCGGGACTTCGAGCTCCTACGAGCAGTACTTC. It translates to CASSAGTSSSYEQYF. The whole variable domain, remainder taken from reference TRBV9 and TRBJ2-7, is DSGVTQTPKHLITATGQRVTLRCSPRSGDLSVYWYQQSLDQGLQFLIQYYNGEERAKGNILERFSAQQFPDLHSELNLSSLELGDSALYFCASSAGTSSSYEQYFGPGTRLTVT.

Only a few counts were recorded for this clonotype. This chain's CDR3 is CSVEGAGEGYTF. CDR3 coding DNA: TGCAGCGTTGAAGGCGCCGGGGAAGGCTACACCTTC. The gene calls are TRBV29-1 and TRBJ1-2, with unresolved D. This CDR3 comprises 12 residues. V was clipped by 1 base and J by 8 bases, with 11 bases between them. The germline CDR1 and CDR2 sequences are SQVTM and ANQGSEA.

This clonotype was counted a few times. The J gene is TRBJ2-5, the V gene TRBV10-3; 9 nucleotides line up with TRBD1. V dropped 8 bases and J dropped 2; count of bases not matched to a gene: 9. This CDR3 has 15 residues. Germline lookup yields CDR1 ENHRY and CDR2 SYGVKD. In nucleotides, the CDR3 is TGTGCCATCGGGGAACCTGACAGGGGGCAAGAGACCCAGTACTTC. This translates into CAIGEPDRGQETQYF.

In the case of this clonotype: This likely comes from a read error, as the CDR3 has no conserved phenylalanine or tryptophan at its end. This chain links TRBV10-3 with TRBJ1-3; 9 bases align to TRBD1. CDR1 is ENHRY and CDR2 is SYGVKD in the germline V gene. This CDR3 has 16 residues. V shed 2 bases, J shed 1 base, and the junction held 3 bases outside the gene matches. The CDR3 DNA follows: TGTGCCATCAGTGAGATCGGGACAGGGTCTGGAAACACCATATATTAT. Translated, it gives CAISEIGTGSGNTIYY.

Ten or more counts support this clonotype. The rearrangement uses TRBV5-6 and TRBJ2-2; D gene uncertain. This CDR3 comprises 13 residues. Trimming cost V 0 bases and J 9 bases, with 9 bases left between them. From germline, CDR1 is SGHDT and CDR2 YYEEEE. For the CDR3, the DNA is TGTGCCAGCAGCTTGGGTGAGCACAGGGAGCTGTTTTTT. Its protein is CASSLGEHRELFF. Variable domain in full (rest from reference TRBV5-6 and TRBJ2-2): DAGVTQSPTHLIKTRGQQVTLRCSPKSGHDTVSWYQQALGQGPQFIFQYYEEEERQRGNFPDRFSGHQFPNYSSELNVNALLLGDSALYLCASSLGEHRELFFGEGSRLTVL.

This clonotype showed up many times. The chain has TRBV7-2 and TRBJ2-1; D unclear. Germline V gives CDR1 SGHTA, CDR2 FQGNSA. There are 16 residues in the CDR3. V lost 4 bases to trimming and J lost 0 bases, with 13 bases between them. CDR3 in DNA: TGTGCCAGCAGCTCCGACGTCTCACTCTCCTACAATGAGCAGTTCTTC. As protein: CASSSDVSLSYNEQFF.

V gene TRBV6-2 or TRBV6-3 combines with J gene TRBJ1-1; D not certain. V was shortened by 1 base and J by 2 bases, with 8 bases between the two germline ends. The CDR3 loop spans 14 amino acids. In germline, CDR1 is MNHEY, CDR2 SVGEGT. The CDR3 loop reads CASSYLGPNTEAFF. CDR3 DNA: TGTGCCAGCAGTTACTTAGGCCCCAACACTGAAGCTTTCTTT.

The sample holds a few counts of this clonotype. The chain couples TRBV30 to TRBJ1-6; a weak D match, TRBD1 (6 bases). The CDR3 runs to 16 residues. Trimming removed 0 bases from V and 7 bases from J, with 16 bases in between. From germline, CDR1 is GTSNPN and CDR2 SVGIG (reference sequence). CDR3 loop: CAWSVPQGQWNSPLHF. The CDR3 bases are TGTGCCTGGAGTGTACCACAGGGTCAGTGGAATTCACCCCTCCACTTT. The full variable domain, with the rest looked up from reference TRBV30 and TRBJ1-6, is SQTIHQWPATLVQPVGSPLSLECTVEGTSNPNLYWYRQAAGRGLQLLFYSVGIGQISSEVPQNLSASRPQDRQFILSSKKLLLSDSGFYLCAWSVPQGQWNSPLHFGNGTRLTVT.

This clonotype was seen repeatedly, ten times or more. The chain is built from TRBV5-6 and TRBJ1-6, with D hard to call. There are 17 residues in the CDR3. The germline CDR1 and CDR2 sequences are SGHDT and YYEEEE. V lost 4 bases and J 0 bases, leaving 14 bases between the germline ends. The CDR3 here is CASSPTTASSYNSPLHF. CDR3 nucleotides: TGTGCCAGCAGCCCGACGACGGCCAGCTCCTATAATTCACCCCTCCACTTT. The entire variable domain, with the rest obtained from reference TRBV5-6 and TRBJ1-6, is as follows: DAGVTQSPTHLIKTRGQQVTLRCSPKSGHDTVSWYQQALGQGPQFIFQYYEEEERQRGNFPDRFSGHQFPNYSSELNVNALLLGDSALYLCASSPTTASSYNSPLHFGNGTRLTVT.

This clonotype was detected a few times. The CDR3 sequence: CASKRTDRPWNEQFF. CDR3 DNA sequence: TGTGCCAGTAAACGTACGGACCGACCTTGGAATGAGCAGTTCTTC. The chain is built from TRBV27 and TRBJ2-1; D gene ambiguous. V was shortened by 9 bases and J by 7 bases, with 22 bases between the two germline ends. Germline-derived CDR1 and CDR2 are MNHEY and SMNVEV (reference sequence). This CDR3 contains 15 residues.

V and J are TRBV6-2 or TRBV6-3 and TRBJ2-3; 7 bases are shared with TRBD2. With 6 bases clipped from V and 2 bases from J, the junction kept 5 bases outside the gene matches. The CDR3 spans 14 residues. Germline CDR1 MNHEY, CDR2 SVGEGT. In nucleotides, the CDR3 is TGTGCCAGCAGACTAGCGCGGACCACAGATACGCAGTATTTT. This codes for CASRLARTTDTQYF.

This clonotype was recorded at least ten times. The J gene is TRBJ1-5, the V gene TRBV19; D gene ambiguous. CDR3 length: 14 residues. The germline V gene encodes CDR1 LNHDA and CDR2 SQIVND (reference sequence). Trimming took 4 bases from V and 5 from J, leaving 12 bases between them. Written as DNA, the CDR3 is TGTGCCAGTAGTAAGACACCCTTAGATCAGCCCCAGCATTTT. Its protein product is CASSKTPLDQPQHF.

The rearrangement uses TRBV29-1 and TRBJ2-1, with 7 bases that match TRBD2. With 8 bases clipped from V and 5 bases from J, the junction kept 12 bases outside the gene matches. Germline V gives CDR1 SQVTM, CDR2 ANQGSEA. The CDR3 runs 14 residues. This CDR3 is CSQMGGDHNNEQFF. In nucleotides, the CDR3 is TGCAGCCAAATGGGGGGGGACCACAACAATGAGCAGTTCTTC.

This clonotype was seen repeatedly, ten times or more. The genes are TRBV12-3 or TRBV12-4 and TRBJ1-2, with TRBD1 matching over 8 bases. The CDR3 sequence is 14 residues long. With V trimmed by 5 bases and J by 7 bases, 9 bases remained unmatched. CDR3 sequence: CASSPFRGQGGYTF. The CDR3 DNA is TGTGCCAGCAGTCCCTTCAGGGGGCAGGGTGGCTACACCTTC.

Many counts were recorded for this clonotype. The chain couples TRBV7-2 to TRBJ2-7; tentative D call: TRBD2 (6 bases). This CDR3 contains 15 residues. From germline, CDR1 is SGHTA and CDR2 FQGNSA. V lost 3 bases, J lost 4 bases, and 16 bases lay in between. The CDR3 DNA reads TGTGCCAGCAGCTTCTTGGGGGGATATGAGTACGAGCAGTACTTC. Translated, it gives CASSFLGGYEYEQYF.

This clonotype has a handful of counts. The chain links TRBV7-9 to TRBJ2-3; D not certain. The germline V gene has CDR1 SEHNR and CDR2 FQNEAQ (reference sequence). With 5 bases removed from V and 4 bases from J, the gap between germline ends came to 10 bases. This CDR3 comprises 13 residues. CDR3 nucleotide sequence: TGTGCCAGCAGCGAACTTACACCAGATACGCAGTATTTT. This encodes CASSELTPDTQYF.

This clonotype was detected many times. The CDR3 bases are TGCGCCAGCAGCCAAGAATGGCAGGTCTACTACGAGCAGTACTTC. It translates to CASSQEWQVYYEQYF. V is TRBV4-3 and J is TRBJ2-7; D is uncertain. Germline V lookup: CDR1 LGHNA, CDR2 YSLEER. The CDR3 is made up of 15 amino acids. V was clipped by 0 bases and J by 3 bases, with 12 bases between them.

The J gene is TRBJ2-4, the V gene TRBV28; D remains ambiguous. Germline lookup yields CDR1 MDHEN and CDR2 SYDVKM. V was shortened by 4 bases and J by 6 bases, with 10 bases between the two germline ends. This CDR3 contains 13 residues. In DNA form, the CDR3 reads TGTGCCAGCAGTTCCCCCCCCGGAAACATTCAGTACTTC. It codes for CASSSPPGNIQYF. Together with reference TRBV28 and TRBJ2-4, the CDR3 gives the full variable domain: DVKVTQSSRYLVKRTGEKVFLECVQDMDHENMFWYRQDPGLGLRLIYFSYDVKMKEKGDIPEGYSVSREKKERFSLILESASTNQTSMYLCASSSPPGNIQYFGAGTRLSVL.